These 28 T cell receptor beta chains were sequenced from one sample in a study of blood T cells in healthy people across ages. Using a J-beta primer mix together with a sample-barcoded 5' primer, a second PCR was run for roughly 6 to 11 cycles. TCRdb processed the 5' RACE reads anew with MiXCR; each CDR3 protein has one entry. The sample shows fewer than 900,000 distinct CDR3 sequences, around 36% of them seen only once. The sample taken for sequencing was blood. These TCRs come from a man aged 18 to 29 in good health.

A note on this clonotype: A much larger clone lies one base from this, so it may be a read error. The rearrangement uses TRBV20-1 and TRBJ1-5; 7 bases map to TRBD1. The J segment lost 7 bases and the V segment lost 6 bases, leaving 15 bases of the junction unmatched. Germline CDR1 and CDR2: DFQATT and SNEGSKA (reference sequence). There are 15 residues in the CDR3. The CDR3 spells CSANPGTEGDQPQHF. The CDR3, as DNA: TGCAGTGCCAATCCGGGGACAGAGGGGGACCAGCCCCAGCATTTT.

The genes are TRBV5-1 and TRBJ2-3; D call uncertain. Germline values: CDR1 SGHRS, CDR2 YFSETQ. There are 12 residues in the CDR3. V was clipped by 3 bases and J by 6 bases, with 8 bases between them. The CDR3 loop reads CASSSEMDTQYF. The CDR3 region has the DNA TGCGCCAGCAGCTCAGAGATGGATACGCAGTATTTT.

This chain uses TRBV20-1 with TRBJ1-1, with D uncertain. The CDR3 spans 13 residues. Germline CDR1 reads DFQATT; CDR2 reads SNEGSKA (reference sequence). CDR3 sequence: CRAGRPRNTEAFF. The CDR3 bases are TGCAGGGCAGGTCGGCCCAGGAACACTGAAGCTTTCTTT.

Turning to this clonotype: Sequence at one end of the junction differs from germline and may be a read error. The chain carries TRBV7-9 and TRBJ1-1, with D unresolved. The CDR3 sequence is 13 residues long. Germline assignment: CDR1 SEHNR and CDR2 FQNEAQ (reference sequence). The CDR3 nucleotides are TGTGCCAGCAGCGTAGCTGGAAACCGGGGAGCTTTCTTT. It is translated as CASSVAGNRGAFF.

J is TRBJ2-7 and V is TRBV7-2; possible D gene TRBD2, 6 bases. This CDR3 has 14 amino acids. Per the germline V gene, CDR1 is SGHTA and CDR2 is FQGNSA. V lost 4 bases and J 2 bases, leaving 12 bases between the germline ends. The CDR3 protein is CTSSYTEGPYEQYF. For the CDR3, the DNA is TGTACCAGCAGCTACACGGAGGGGCCCTACGAGCAGTACTTC.

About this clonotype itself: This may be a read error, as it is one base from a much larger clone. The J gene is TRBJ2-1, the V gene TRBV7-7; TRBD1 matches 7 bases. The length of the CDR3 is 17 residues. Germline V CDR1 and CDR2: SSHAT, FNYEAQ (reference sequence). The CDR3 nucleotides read TGTGCTAGCAGCCCATCCACAGGGGACGAAACAGTCAATGAGCAGTTCTTC. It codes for CASSPSTGDETVNEQFF.

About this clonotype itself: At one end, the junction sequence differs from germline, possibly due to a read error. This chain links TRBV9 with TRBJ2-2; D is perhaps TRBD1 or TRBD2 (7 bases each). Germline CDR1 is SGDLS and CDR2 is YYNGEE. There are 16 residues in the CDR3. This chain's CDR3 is CASSQGGDPSTEELFF. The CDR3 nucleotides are TGTGCCAGCAGCCAGGGGGGGGACCCTTCTACCGAGGAGCTGTTTTTT.

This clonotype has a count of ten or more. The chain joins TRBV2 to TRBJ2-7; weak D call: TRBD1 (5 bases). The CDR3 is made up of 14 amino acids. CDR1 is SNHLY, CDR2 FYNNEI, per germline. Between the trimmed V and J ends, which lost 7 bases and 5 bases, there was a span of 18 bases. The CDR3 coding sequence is TGTGCCAGCAATATGGTCTGGCAGGGTAACGAGCAGTACTTC. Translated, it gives CASNMVWQGNEQYF.

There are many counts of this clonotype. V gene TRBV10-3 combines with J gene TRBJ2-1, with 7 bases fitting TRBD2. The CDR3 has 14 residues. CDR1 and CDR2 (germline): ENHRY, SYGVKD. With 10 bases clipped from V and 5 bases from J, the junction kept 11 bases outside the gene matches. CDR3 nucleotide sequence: TGTGCCACCATTTTGGGGGGGGAAAACAATGAGCAGTTCTTC. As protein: CATILGGENNEQFF.

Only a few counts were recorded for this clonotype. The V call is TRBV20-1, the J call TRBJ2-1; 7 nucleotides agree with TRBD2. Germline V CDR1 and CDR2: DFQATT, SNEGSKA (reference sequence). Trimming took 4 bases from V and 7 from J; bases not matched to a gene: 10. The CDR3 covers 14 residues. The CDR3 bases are TGCAGTGCTAAACTCCCTTACGGGGGGAATGAGCAGTTCTTC. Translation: CSAKLPYGGNEQFF.

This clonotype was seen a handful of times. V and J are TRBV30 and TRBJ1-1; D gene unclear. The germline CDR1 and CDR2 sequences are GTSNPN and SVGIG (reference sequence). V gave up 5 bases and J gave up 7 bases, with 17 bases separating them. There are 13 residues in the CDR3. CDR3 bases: TGTGCCTGGTGGGAGACGGTGGTAGGTGAAGCTTTCTTT. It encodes CAWWETVVGEAFF.

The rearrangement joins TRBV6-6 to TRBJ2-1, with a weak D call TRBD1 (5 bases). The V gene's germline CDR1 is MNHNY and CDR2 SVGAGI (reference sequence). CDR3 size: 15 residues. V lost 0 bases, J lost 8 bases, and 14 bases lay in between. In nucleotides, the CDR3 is TGTGCCAGCAGTTACTCGGGGCTGTTAGGGGATGAGCAGTTCTTC. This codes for CASSYSGLLGDEQFF.

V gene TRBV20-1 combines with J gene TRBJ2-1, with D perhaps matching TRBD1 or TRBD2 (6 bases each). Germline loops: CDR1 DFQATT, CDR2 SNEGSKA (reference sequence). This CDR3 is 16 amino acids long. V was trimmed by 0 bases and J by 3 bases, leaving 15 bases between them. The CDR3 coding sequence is TGCAGTGCTAGAGACACCCGGGGGCAGGGCTACAATGAGCAGTTCTTC. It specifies CSARDTRGQGYNEQFF.

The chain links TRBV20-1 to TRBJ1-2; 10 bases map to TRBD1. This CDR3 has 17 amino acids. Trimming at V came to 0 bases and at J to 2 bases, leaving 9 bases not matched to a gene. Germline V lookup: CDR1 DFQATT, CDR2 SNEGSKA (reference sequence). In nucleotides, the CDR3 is TGCAGTGCTAGAGATGGGGACAGGGGCAGGCCCAACTATGGCTACACCTTC. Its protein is CSARDGDRGRPNYGYTF.

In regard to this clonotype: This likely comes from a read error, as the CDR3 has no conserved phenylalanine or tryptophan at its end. DNA of the CDR3: TGTGCCAGCAGCTTTGGAACTGGGGCCAACGTCCTGACTTTA. Translated: CASSFGTGANVLTL. This chain joins TRBV11-2 and TRBJ2-6; D gene ambiguous. The length of the CDR3 is 14 residues. V was shortened by 3 bases and J by 2 bases, with 5 bases between the two germline ends. Germline CDR1 is SGHAT and CDR2 is FQNNGV.

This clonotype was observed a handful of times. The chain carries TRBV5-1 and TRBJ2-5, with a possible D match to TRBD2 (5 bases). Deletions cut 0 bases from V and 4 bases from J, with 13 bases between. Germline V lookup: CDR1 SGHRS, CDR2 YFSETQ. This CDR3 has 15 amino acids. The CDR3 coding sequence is TGCGCCAGCAGCTTGGAAGGGAATGAGGGAGAGACCCAGTACTTC. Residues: CASSLEGNEGETQYF.

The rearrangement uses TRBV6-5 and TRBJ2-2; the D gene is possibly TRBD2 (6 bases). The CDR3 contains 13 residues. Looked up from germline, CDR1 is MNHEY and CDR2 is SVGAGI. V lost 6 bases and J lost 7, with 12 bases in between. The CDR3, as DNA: TGTGCCAGCAGCCTGGGGGGTGTCGGGGAGCTGTTTTTT. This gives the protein CASSLGGVGELFF.

The CDR3 DNA follows: TGTGCCAGCAGCGCAGCTATGGGTGAGCAGTTCTTC. Residues: CASSAAMGEQFF. The V gene is TRBV9, the J gene TRBJ2-1; no definite D call. The V end was cut by 3 bases, the J end by 9 bases, with 10 bases between. Looked up from germline, CDR1 is SGDLS and CDR2 is YYNGEE. The CDR3 totals 12 residues.

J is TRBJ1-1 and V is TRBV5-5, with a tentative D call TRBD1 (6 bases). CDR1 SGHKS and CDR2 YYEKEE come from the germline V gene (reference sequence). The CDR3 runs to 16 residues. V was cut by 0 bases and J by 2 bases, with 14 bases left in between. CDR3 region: CASSLDWRGANTEAFF. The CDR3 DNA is TGTGCCAGCAGCTTGGATTGGCGGGGGGCCAACACTGAAGCTTTCTTT.

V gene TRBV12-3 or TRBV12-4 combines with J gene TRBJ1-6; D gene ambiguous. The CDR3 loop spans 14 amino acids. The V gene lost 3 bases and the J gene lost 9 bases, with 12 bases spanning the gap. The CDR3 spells CASSFGEGTSPLHF. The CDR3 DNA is TGTGCCAGCAGTTTTGGGGAAGGTACTTCACCCCTCCACTTT.

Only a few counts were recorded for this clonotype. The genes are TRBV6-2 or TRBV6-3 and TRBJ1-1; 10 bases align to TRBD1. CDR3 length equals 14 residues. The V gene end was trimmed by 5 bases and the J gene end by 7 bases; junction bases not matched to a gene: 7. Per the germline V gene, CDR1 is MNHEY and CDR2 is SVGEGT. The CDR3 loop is CASSPGTGDNEAFF. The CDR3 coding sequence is TGTGCCAGCAGTCCCGGGACAGGGGATAATGAAGCTTTCTTT.

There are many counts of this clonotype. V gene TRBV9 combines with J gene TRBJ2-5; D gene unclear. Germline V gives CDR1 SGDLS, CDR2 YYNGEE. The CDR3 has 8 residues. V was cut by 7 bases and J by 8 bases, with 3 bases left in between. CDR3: CASPTQYF. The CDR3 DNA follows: TGTGCCAGCCCCACCCAGTACTTC.

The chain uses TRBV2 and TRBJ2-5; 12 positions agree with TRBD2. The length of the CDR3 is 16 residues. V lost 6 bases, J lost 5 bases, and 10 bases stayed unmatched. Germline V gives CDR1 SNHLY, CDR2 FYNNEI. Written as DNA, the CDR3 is TGTGCCAGCAGAGGAACTAGCGGGGGGCCCAGGGAGACCCAGTACTTC. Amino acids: CASRGTSGGPRETQYF.

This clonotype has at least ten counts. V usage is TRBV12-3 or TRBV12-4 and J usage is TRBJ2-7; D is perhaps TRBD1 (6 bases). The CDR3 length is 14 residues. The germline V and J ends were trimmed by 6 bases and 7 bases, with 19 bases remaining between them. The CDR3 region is CASSTGTSPWEQYF. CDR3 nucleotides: TGTGCCAGCAGCACCGGGACAAGTCCCTGGGAGCAGTACTTC.

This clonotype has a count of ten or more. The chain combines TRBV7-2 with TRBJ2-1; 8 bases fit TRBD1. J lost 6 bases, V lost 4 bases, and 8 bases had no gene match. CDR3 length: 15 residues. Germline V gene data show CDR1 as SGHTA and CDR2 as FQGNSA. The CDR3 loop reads CASSSQGDPLNEQFF. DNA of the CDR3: TGTGCCAGCAGCTCACAGGGGGATCCTCTCAATGAGCAGTTCTTC.

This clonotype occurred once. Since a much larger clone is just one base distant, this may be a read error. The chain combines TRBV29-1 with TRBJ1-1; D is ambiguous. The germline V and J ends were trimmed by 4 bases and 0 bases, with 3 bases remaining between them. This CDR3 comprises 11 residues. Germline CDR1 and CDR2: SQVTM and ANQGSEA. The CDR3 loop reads CSVGVNTEAFF. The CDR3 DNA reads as TGCAGCGTTGGTGTGAACACTGAAGCTTTCTTT.

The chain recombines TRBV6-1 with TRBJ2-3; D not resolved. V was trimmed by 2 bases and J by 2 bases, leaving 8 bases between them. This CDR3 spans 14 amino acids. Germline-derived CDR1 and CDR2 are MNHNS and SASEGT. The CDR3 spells CASSEPRTTDTQYF. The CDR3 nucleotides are TGTGCCAGCAGTGAACCCCGGACCACAGATACGCAGTATTTT.

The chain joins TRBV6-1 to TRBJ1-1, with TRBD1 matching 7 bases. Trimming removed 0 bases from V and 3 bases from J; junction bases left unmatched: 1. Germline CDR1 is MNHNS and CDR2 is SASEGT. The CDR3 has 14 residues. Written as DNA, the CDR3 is TGTGCCAGCAGTGAAGCTACAGGGGACACTGAAGCTTTCTTT. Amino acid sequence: CASSEATGDTEAFF.